These T cell receptor beta chains were read from a single sample in a study of T cells after yellow fever vaccination. TCRdb processed the 5' RACE reads anew with MiXCR; each CDR3 protein has one entry. The sample includes a few hundred thousand distinct CDR3 sequences, around 4.4% seen only once; the top ten take approximately 20%. Sequencing was performed on PBMCs, taken 15 days after the yellow fever booster vaccination. These receptor sequences come from a man between 18 and 35 years old who received the YFV17D yellow fever vaccine. The CDR3 runs from the conserved cysteine through the conserved F or W. The order of the fields is CDR3 protein, CDR3 DNA, V gene, J gene, D gene, clone size. D genes are given only for firm matches. Rows give clone size only sometimes, using once, few, many, or a class for an expanded clone.

CDR3aa: CASSLGQGKNIQYF
CDR3nt: TGCGCCAGCAGCTTGGGACAGGGCAAAAACATTCAGTACTTC
v_gene: TRBV5-1
j_gene: TRBJ2-4
d_gene: TRBD1
abundance: many

CDR3aa: CASSLVGTGAQLNEQFF
CDR3nt: TGTGCCAGCAGCTTAGTCGGCACGGGGGCCCAGCTCAATGAGCAGTTCTTC
v_gene: TRBV7-2
j_gene: TRBJ2-1
d_gene: .
abundance: many

CDR3aa: CSARQDGLSNQPQHF
CDR3nt: TGCAGTGCTAGACAGGATGGGTTGAGCAATCAGCCCCAGCATTTT
v_gene: TRBV20-1
j_gene: TRBJ1-5
d_gene: .
abundance: few

CDR3aa: CTVSSGVTDTQYF
CDR3nt: TGTACGGTCTCTAGCGGGGTCACAGATACGCAGTATTTT
v_gene: TRBV11-2
j_gene: TRBJ2-3
d_gene: TRBD2
abundance: few

CDR3aa: CASSPTELYGYTF
CDR3nt: TGTGCCAGCAGCCCCACGGAACTCTATGGCTACACCTTC
v_gene: TRBV7-9
j_gene: TRBJ1-2
d_gene: .
abundance: many

CDR3aa: CASSLIAGGFNEQFF
CDR3nt: TGTGCCAGCAGCCTCATAGCGGGGGGGTTCAATGAGCAGTTCTTC
v_gene: TRBV6-5
j_gene: TRBJ2-1
d_gene: TRBD2
abundance: few

CDR3aa: CASSNRQAGRAGELFF
CDR3nt: TGTGCCAGCAGTAACCGACAGGCCGGGCGGGCCGGGGAGCTGTTTTTT
v_gene: TRBV27
j_gene: TRBJ2-2
d_gene: .
abundance: many

CDR3aa: CASSKTGPASNEQFF
CDR3nt: TGTGCCAGCAGTAAAACGGGACCTGCCTCCAATGAGCAGTTCTTC
v_gene: TRBV12-3/TRBV12-4
j_gene: TRBJ2-1
d_gene: .
abundance: .

CDR3aa: CSAGQGAEKLFF
CDR3nt: TGCAGCGCGGGACAGGGGGCCGAAAAACTGTTTTTT
v_gene: TRBV29-1
j_gene: TRBJ1-4
d_gene: TRBD1
abundance: .

CDR3aa: CASSIPGQGNQETQYF
CDR3nt: TGTGCCAGCAGCATACCGGGACAGGGGAACCAAGAGACCCAGTACTTC
v_gene: TRBV7-9
j_gene: TRBJ2-5
d_gene: TRBD1
abundance: .

CDR3aa: CASSLSGELFF
CDR3nt: TGCGCCAGCAGCTTGTCCGGGGAGCTGTTTTTT
v_gene: TRBV12-3/TRBV12-4
j_gene: TRBJ2-2
d_gene: .
abundance: many

CDR3aa: CASSLFPLNTEAFF
CDR3nt: TGTGCCAGCAGTTTATTCCCCTTGAACACTGAAGCTTTCTTT
v_gene: TRBV28
j_gene: TRBJ1-1
d_gene: .
abundance: few

CDR3aa: CASSYALPPTGQGAKNIQYF
CDR3nt: TGTGCCAGCAGTTACGCTCTCCCGCCGACAGGGCAGGGGGCCAAAAACATTCAGTACTTC
v_gene: TRBV6-5
j_gene: TRBJ2-4
d_gene: TRBD1
abundance: few

CDR3aa: CASSLVAEQETQYF
CDR3nt: TGTGCCAGCAGTTTAGTGGCAGAGCAAGAGACCCAGTACTTC
v_gene: TRBV12-3/TRBV12-4
j_gene: TRBJ2-5
d_gene: .
abundance: many

CDR3aa: CASSRTTYEQYF
CDR3nt: TGTGCCAGCAGCCGCACCACCTACGAGCAGTACTTC
v_gene: TRBV7-2
j_gene: TRBJ2-7
d_gene: .
abundance: .

CDR3aa: CASSSPSAGDPYEQYF
CDR3nt: TGTGCCAGCAGCTCCCCTTCTGCGGGGGATCCCTACGAGCAGTACTTC
v_gene: TRBV7-9
j_gene: TRBJ2-7
d_gene: TRBD2
abundance: many

CDR3aa: CASSPNRGPPLPQHF
CDR3nt: TGTGCCAGCAGTCCGAACAGGGGGCCCCCTTTGCCCCAGCATTTT
v_gene: TRBV6-2/TRBV6-3
j_gene: TRBJ1-5
d_gene: TRBD1
abundance: many

CDR3aa: CASSYGGLITDTQYF
CDR3nt: TGTGCCAGCAGTTACGGGGGGTTGATAACAGATACGCAGTATTTT
v_gene: TRBV6-6
j_gene: TRBJ2-3
d_gene: .
abundance: few

CDR3aa: CSARDLALSYNEQFF
CDR3nt: TGCAGTGCTAGAGATCTAGCCCTCTCCTACAATGAGCAGTTCTTC
v_gene: TRBV20-1
j_gene: TRBJ2-1
d_gene: .
abundance: .

CDR3aa: CSASGSVGSYNSPLHF
CDR3nt: TGCAGTGCTAGCGGCTCAGTGGGGTCCTATAATTCACCCCTCCACTTT
v_gene: TRBV20-1
j_gene: TRBJ1-6
d_gene: .
abundance: many

CDR3aa: CASSPPLYQETQYF
CDR3nt: TGTGCCAGCAGCCCACCCCTGTACCAAGAGACCCAGTACTTC
v_gene: TRBV7-9
j_gene: TRBJ2-5
d_gene: .
abundance: many

CDR3aa: CASSLWTSGGTEQYF
CDR3nt: TGTGCCAGCTCACTTTGGACTAGCGGGGGGACCGAGCAGTACTTC
v_gene: TRBV18
j_gene: TRBJ2-7
d_gene: TRBD2
abundance: .

CDR3aa: CASSQDKGAISGYTF
CDR3nt: TGTGCCAGCAGCCAAGATAAGGGGGCCATTAGTGGCTACACCTTC
v_gene: TRBV4-2
j_gene: TRBJ1-2
d_gene: TRBD1
abundance: few

CDR3aa: CASARGGITIGEQFF
CDR3nt: TGTGCCAGCGCAAGAGGAGGGATTACGATAGGGGAGCAGTTCTTC
v_gene: TRBV6-2/TRBV6-3
j_gene: TRBJ2-1
d_gene: .
abundance: many

CDR3aa: CASSQEVSRETQYF
CDR3nt: TGCGCCAGCAGCCAAGAGGTATCCCGGGAGACCCAGTACTTC
v_gene: TRBV4-3
j_gene: TRBJ2-5
d_gene: .
abundance: few

CDR3aa: CASSLQSGGSNEQFF
CDR3nt: TGTGCCAGCAGCTTGCAGAGCGGGGGGTCCAATGAGCAGTTCTTC
v_gene: TRBV11-2
j_gene: TRBJ2-1
d_gene: TRBD2
abundance: .

CDR3aa: CASNWGGVSYEQYF
CDR3nt: TGTGCCAGCAATTGGGGGGGGGTCTCCTACGAGCAGTACTTC
v_gene: TRBV12-3/TRBV12-4
j_gene: TRBJ2-7
d_gene: TRBD2
abundance: many

CDR3aa: CASSGGQEQETQYF
CDR3nt: TGTGCCAGCAGCGGAGGCCAGGAACAAGAGACCCAGTACTTC
v_gene: TRBV7-2
j_gene: TRBJ2-5
d_gene: .
abundance: few

CDR3aa: CASSSMDRSSEKLFF
CDR3nt: TGCGCCAGCAGCTCTATGGACAGGTCATCCGAAAAACTGTTTTTT
v_gene: TRBV5-1
j_gene: TRBJ1-4
d_gene: TRBD1
abundance: .

CDR3aa: CASSSQGVGTGELFF
CDR3nt: TGTGCCAGCAGCTCCCAGGGGGTCGGGACCGGGGAGCTGTTTTTT
v_gene: TRBV11-2
j_gene: TRBJ2-2
d_gene: TRBD1
abundance: .

CDR3aa: CASSPDGGKQPQHF
CDR3nt: TGTGCCAGCTCACCGGACGGGGGGAAACAGCCCCAGCATTTT
v_gene: TRBV18
j_gene: TRBJ1-5
d_gene: .
abundance: .

CDR3aa: CAIWASGQETQYF
CDR3nt: TGTGCCATCTGGGCAAGCGGGCAAGAGACCCAGTACTTC
v_gene: TRBV10-3
j_gene: TRBJ2-5
d_gene: .
abundance: many

CDR3aa: CASSQEFLVNEQFF
CDR3nt: TGTGCCAGCAGCCAAGAGTTCCTGGTCAATGAGCAGTTCTTC
v_gene: TRBV4-2
j_gene: TRBJ2-1
d_gene: .
abundance: .

CDR3aa: CASSPGNEPGELFF
CDR3nt: TGTGCCAGCAGCCCGGGGAATGAACCCGGGGAGCTGTTTTTT
v_gene: TRBV7-2
j_gene: TRBJ2-2
d_gene: .
abundance: .

CDR3aa: CASSRKGTGGEGAEKLFF
CDR3nt: TGTGCCAGCAGCCGAAAAGGGACAGGGGGAGAGGGGGCTGAAAAACTGTTTTTT
v_gene: TRBV4-2
j_gene: TRBJ1-4
d_gene: TRBD1
abundance: many

CDR3aa: CASSLAGVGRGTDTQYF
CDR3nt: TGTGCCAGCAGCTTAGCGGGGGTAGGGAGAGGCACAGATACGCAGTATTTT
v_gene: TRBV7-3
j_gene: TRBJ2-3
d_gene: TRBD2
abundance: .

CDR3aa: CASSYYRTGSSPLHF
CDR3nt: TGTGCCAGCAGTTACTACCGGACAGGGAGTTCACCCCTCCACTTT
v_gene: TRBV6-5
j_gene: TRBJ1-6
d_gene: TRBD1
abundance: few

CDR3aa: CASSLRDSRTGELFF
CDR3nt: TGCGCCAGCAGCTTGAGGGACAGCCGTACCGGGGAGCTGTTTTTT
v_gene: TRBV5-1
j_gene: TRBJ2-2
d_gene: TRBD1
abundance: many

CDR3aa: CASSLLGGADTQYF
CDR3nt: TGTGCCAGCAGTTTATTGGGGGGCGCAGATACGCAGTATTTT
v_gene: TRBV12-3/TRBV12-4
j_gene: TRBJ2-3
d_gene: .
abundance: many

CDR3aa: CASSPLGVISGNTIYF
CDR3nt: TGTGCCAGCAGCCCCCTAGGGGTTATCTCTGGAAACACCATATATTTT
v_gene: TRBV7-2
j_gene: TRBJ1-3
d_gene: .
abundance: many

CDR3aa: CASSKMGDTQYF
CDR3nt: TGTGCCAGCAGCAAGATGGGAGATACGCAGTATTTT
v_gene: TRBV5-5
j_gene: TRBJ2-3
d_gene: .
abundance: many

CDR3aa: CASSPPYQPQHF
CDR3nt: TGTGCCAGCAGCCCCCCGTATCAGCCCCAGCATTTT
v_gene: TRBV12-3/TRBV12-4
j_gene: TRBJ1-5
d_gene: .
abundance: .

CDR3aa: CSARGAARAYSPLHF
CDR3nt: TGCAGTGCTAGAGGGGCGGCCAGGGCCTATTCACCCCTCCACTTT
v_gene: TRBV20-1
j_gene: TRBJ1-6
d_gene: .
abundance: few

CDR3aa: CASSLPSAGTGNTIYF
CDR3nt: TGTGCCAGCAGTTTACCTTCGGCAGGGACCGGAAACACCATATATTTT
v_gene: TRBV12-3/TRBV12-4
j_gene: TRBJ1-3
d_gene: .
abundance: many

CDR3aa: CSARRGLAATDTQYF
CDR3nt: TGCAGTGCTAGGCGGGGCCTAGCGGCCACAGATACGCAGTATTTT
v_gene: TRBV20-1
j_gene: TRBJ2-3
d_gene: TRBD2
abundance: .

CDR3aa: CASLTSGGETQYF
CDR3nt: TGTGCCAGCTTAACTAGCGGGGGGGAGACCCAGTACTTC
v_gene: TRBV28
j_gene: TRBJ2-5
d_gene: TRBD2
abundance: .

CDR3aa: CASSQETGAIFMNTEAFF
CDR3nt: TGCGCCAGCAGCCAAGAAACAGGGGCAATATTCATGAACACTGAAGCTTTCTTT
v_gene: TRBV4-3
j_gene: TRBJ1-1
d_gene: TRBD1
abundance: few

CDR3aa: CASSGGTRTDTQYF
CDR3nt: TGTGCCAGCTCCGGGGGGACCCGCACAGATACGCAGTATTTT
v_gene: TRBV18
j_gene: TRBJ2-3
d_gene: TRBD2
abundance: .

CDR3aa: CASSLEGTGFYYGYTF
CDR3nt: TGCGCCAGCAGCTTGGAAGGGACAGGGTTCTACTATGGCTACACCTTC
v_gene: TRBV5-1
j_gene: TRBJ1-2
d_gene: TRBD1
abundance: few

CDR3aa: CASSLEGANIQYF
CDR3nt: TGCGCCAGCAGCTTGGAAGGGGCAAACATTCAGTACTTC
v_gene: TRBV5-1
j_gene: TRBJ2-4
d_gene: .
abundance: many

CDR3aa: CAWSVGHSPWDTQYF
CDR3nt: TGTGCCTGGAGTGTAGGACACTCGCCTTGGGATACGCAGTATTTT
v_gene: TRBV30
j_gene: TRBJ2-3
d_gene: .
abundance: .

CDR3aa: CASSLAIGLAIGYTF
CDR3nt: TGCGCCAGCAGCTTGGCCATTGGCCTGGCCATTGGCTACACCTTC
v_gene: TRBV5-1
j_gene: TRBJ1-2
d_gene: .
abundance: many

CDR3aa: CASSVQFTDTQYF
CDR3nt: TGTGCCAGCAGCGTCCAGTTCACAGATACGCAGTATTTT
v_gene: TRBV9
j_gene: TRBJ2-3
d_gene: .
abundance: many

CDR3aa: CASSLSRRNTEAFF
CDR3nt: TGTGCCAGCAGCTTATCCAGGAGGAACACTGAAGCTTTCTTT
v_gene: TRBV7-2
j_gene: TRBJ1-1
d_gene: .
abundance: many

CDR3aa: CASSLWEEQYF
CDR3nt: TGTGCCAGCTCCCTATGGGAGGAGCAGTACTTC
v_gene: TRBV18
j_gene: TRBJ2-7
d_gene: .
abundance: .

CDR3aa: CASSLEQIHNSPLHF
CDR3nt: TGTGCCAGCAGCTTGGAACAGATACATAATTCACCCCTCCACTTT
v_gene: TRBV5-5
j_gene: TRBJ1-6
d_gene: .
abundance: many

CDR3aa: CASSQAGGNNEQFF
CDR3nt: TGCGCCAGCAGCCAAGCCGGTGGAAATAATGAGCAGTTCTTC
v_gene: TRBV4-3
j_gene: TRBJ2-1
d_gene: .
abundance: many